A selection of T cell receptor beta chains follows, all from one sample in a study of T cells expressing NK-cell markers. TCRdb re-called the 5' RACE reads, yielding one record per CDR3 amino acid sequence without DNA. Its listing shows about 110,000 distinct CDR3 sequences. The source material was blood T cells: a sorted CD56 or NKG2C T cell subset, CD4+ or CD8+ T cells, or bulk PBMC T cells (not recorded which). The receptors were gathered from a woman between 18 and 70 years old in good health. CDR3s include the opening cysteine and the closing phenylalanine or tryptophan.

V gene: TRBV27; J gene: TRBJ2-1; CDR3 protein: CASSMIGPQGTLSQFF
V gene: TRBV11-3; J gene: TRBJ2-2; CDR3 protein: CASSLDREDTGELFF
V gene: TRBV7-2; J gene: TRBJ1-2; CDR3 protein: CASSTDINYGYTF
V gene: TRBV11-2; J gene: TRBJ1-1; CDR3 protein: CASSLMAGPDTEAFF
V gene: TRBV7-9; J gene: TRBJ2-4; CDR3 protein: CASSLPDRPAAKNIQYF
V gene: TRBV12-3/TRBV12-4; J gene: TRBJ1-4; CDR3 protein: CASSLKGSEKLFF
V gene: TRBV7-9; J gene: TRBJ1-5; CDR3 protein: CASNGGLHQPQHF
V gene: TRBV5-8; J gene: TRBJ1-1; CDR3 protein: CASSFRGGTEAFF
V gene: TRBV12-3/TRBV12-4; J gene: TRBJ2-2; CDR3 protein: CASKGTSGALNTGELFF
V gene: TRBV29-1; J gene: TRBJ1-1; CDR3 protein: CSGRQRGHTEAFF
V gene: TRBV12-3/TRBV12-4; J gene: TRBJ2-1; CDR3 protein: CASSTPGLAAYNEQFF
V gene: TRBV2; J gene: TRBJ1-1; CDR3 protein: CASSETGNGRGWNTEAFF
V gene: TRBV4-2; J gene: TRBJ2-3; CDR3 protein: CASSQVVQTRGPSADTQYF
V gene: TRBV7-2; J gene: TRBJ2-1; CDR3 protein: CASSRGLARNDEQFF
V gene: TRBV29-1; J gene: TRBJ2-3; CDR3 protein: CSVERTGPSDTQYF
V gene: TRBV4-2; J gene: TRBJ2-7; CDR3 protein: CASSLAGTGGSTSYEQYF
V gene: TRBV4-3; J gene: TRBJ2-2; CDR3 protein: CASSQTQTSYTGELFF
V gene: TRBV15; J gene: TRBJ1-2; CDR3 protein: CATSRAAMGYGYTF
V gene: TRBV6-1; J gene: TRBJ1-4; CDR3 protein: CASSPGLGTPELFF
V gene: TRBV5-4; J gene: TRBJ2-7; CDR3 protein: CASSQSGASYEQYF
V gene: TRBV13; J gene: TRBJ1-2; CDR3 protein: CASSLPILYGYTF